Following are 16 T cell receptor beta chains from one sample sequenced in a study of cytomegalovirus exposure and HLA in healthy donors (TCRdb year 2017). The method was the immunoSEQ multiplex PCR assay. The multiplex PCR relied on a mix of 60 forward primers for TCR Vbeta segments and 13 reverse primers for TCR Jbeta segments. The table comes from immuneACCESS by way of TCRdb, which keeps in-frame sequences with V and J called. Part of the clones is missing from these tables; in studies checked, under half for an unresolved V gene and the rest for unknown reasons. In all, the sample holds approximately 100,000 clones, and about 9.4% of those were seen once. 5.8% of the sample goes to the ten largest clones. Sample: PBMCs. These receptors came from a man aged 40-49 years in good health and CMV-seropositive.

CDR3 sequence reads: CASSNYRVRNQPQHF. As DNA, the CDR3 is TGTGCCAGTAGTAATTACAGGGTACGCAATCAGCCCCAGCATTTT. The gene calls are TRBV19 and TRBJ1-5; D may be TRBD1 (6 bases). V lost 4 bases and J lost 2, with 12 bases in between. Germline assignment: CDR1 LNHDA and CDR2 SQIVND (reference sequence). This CDR3 contains 15 residues.

This clone turned up a few times. V and J are TRBV29-1 and TRBJ2-7, with D maybe TRBD1 (6 bases). V was trimmed by 2 bases and J by 1 base, leaving 9 bases between them. Per germline, CDR1 SQVTM and CDR2 ANQGSEA. CDR3 size: 13 residues. The CDR3 region has the DNA TGCAGCGTTGAATCAGGGGCTTCCTACGAGCAGTACTTC. This sequence encodes CSVESGASYEQYF.

This clone appeared a few times. Here the CDR3 DNA reads TGTGCCAGCAGCGTATTTCCAGGGAGGCAAGAGACCCAGTACTTC. This translates into CASSVFPGRQETQYF. The chain couples TRBV9 to TRBJ2-5, with D possibly being TRBD2 (6 bases). V was shortened by 1 base and J by 2 bases, with 12 bases between the two germline ends. The CDR3 covers 15 residues. The V gene's germline CDR1 is SGDLS and CDR2 YYNGEE.

This clone was observed a few times. The chain recombines TRBV5-1 with TRBJ1-5, with D perhaps TRBD1 (5 bases). This CDR3 is 15 amino acids long. V lost 2 bases to trimming and J lost 0 bases, with 9 bases between them. CDR1 SGHRS and CDR2 YFSETQ come from the germline V gene. The CDR3 DNA reads as TGCGCCAGCAGCTTATCTGACAGTAGCAATCAGCCCCAGCATTTT. This sequence encodes CASSLSDSSNQPQHF. Full variable domain (missing parts from reference TRBV5-1 and TRBJ1-5): KAGVTQTPRYLIKTRGQQVTLSCSPISGHRSVSWYQQTPGQGLQFLFEYFSETQRNKGNFPGRFSGRQFSNSRSEMNVSTLELGDSALYLCASSLSDSSNQPQHFGDGTRLSIL.

The chain employs TRBV11-3 and TRBJ1-6, with D perhaps TRBD1 (5 bases). Germline loops: CDR1 SGHNT, CDR2 YENEEA. Deletions cut 1 base from V and 6 bases from J, with 10 bases between. The CDR3 has 15 residues. Here the CDR3 reads CASSLVGGSNSPLHF. As DNA, the CDR3 is TGTGCCAGCAGCTTAGTGGGGGGGTCTAATTCACCCCTCCACTTT.

The V and J genes are TRBV19 and TRBJ1-1; D gene uncertain. CDR1 and CDR2 from the germline V gene are LNHDA and SQIVND (reference sequence). The CDR3 loop spans 15 amino acids. The ends were cut back, 7 bases at V and 3 bases at J, with 18 bases in the middle. The CDR3 loop reads CASMVMGRGDTEAFF. The CDR3 DNA follows: TGTGCCAGTATGGTTATGGGGAGAGGAGACACTGAAGCTTTCTTT.

The CDR3 bases are TGTGCCAGCCTTAGCGGGAATACGCAGTATTTT. Encoded protein: CASLSGNTQYF. The rearrangement joins TRBV27 to TRBJ2-3; the match to TRBD2 covers 8 bases. Germline assignment: CDR1 MNHEY and CDR2 SMNVEV (reference sequence). With 8 bases clipped from V and 7 bases from J, the junction kept 2 bases outside the gene matches. CDR3 size: 11 residues.

This clone was found a few times. The V and J genes are TRBV5-6 and TRBJ2-1; D perhaps matches TRBD1 (7 bases). The V gene lost 4 bases and the J gene lost 5 bases, with 16 bases spanning the gap. The CDR3 length is 15 residues. Germline V gene data show CDR1 as SGHDT and CDR2 as YYEEEE. CDR3 sequence (DNA): TGTGCCAGCAGCCCAGGGGGGAGGTCCGACAATGAGCAGTTCTTC. Amino acid sequence: CASSPGGRSDNEQFF.

CDR3 bases: TGTGCCAGCAGTTTATCCGGACTAGCGGGAGGGGGGCAGACGCAGTATTTT. It translates to CASSLSGLAGGGQTQYF. The chain combines TRBV28 with TRBJ2-3; 15 bases fit TRBD2. This CDR3 spans 17 amino acids. V lost 1 base and J lost 9; bases outside the gene matches: 8. CDR1 MDHEN and CDR2 SYDVKM come from the germline V gene. The full variable domain, its missing parts supplied by reference TRBV28 and TRBJ2-3, is DVKVTQSSRYLVKRTGEKVFLECVQDMDHENMFWYRQDPGLGLRLIYFSYDVKMKEKGDIPEGYSVSREKKERFSLILESASTNQTSMYLCASSLSGLAGGGQTQYFGPGTRLTVL.

This clone turned up a few times. The chain employs TRBV15 and TRBJ2-3; tentatively, D is TRBD1 (5 bases). The V end was cut by 0 bases, the J end by 5 bases, with 18 bases between. The CDR3 covers 17 residues. Germline V CDR1 and CDR2: LNHNV, YYDKDF (reference sequence). The CDR3 here is CATSRDGRQNLRDTQYF. For the CDR3, the DNA is TGTGCCACCAGCAGAGATGGAAGACAGAACCTTCGAGATACGCAGTATTTT. The full variable domain, rest sourced from reference TRBV15 and TRBJ2-3, is DAMVIQNPRYQVTQFGKPVTLSCSQTLNHNVMYWYQQKSSQAPKLLFHYYDKDFNNEADTPDNFQSRRPNTSFCFLDIRSPGLGDTAMYLCATSRDGRQNLRDTQYFGPGTRLTVL.

This clone has more than one count but fewer than ten. The rearrangement joins TRBV19 to TRBJ1-1; 7 positions agree with TRBD1. The germline V gene encodes CDR1 LNHDA and CDR2 SQIVND (reference sequence). The V segment lost 5 bases and the J segment 2 bases; nucleotides outside the gene matches: 11. The CDR3 runs 16 residues. This CDR3 is CASSLRTGRGNTEAFF. CDR3 coding DNA: TGTGCCAGTAGTCTGCGGACAGGCCGGGGTAACACTGAAGCTTTCTTT.

The J gene is TRBJ2-7, the V gene TRBV10-1, with D perhaps TRBD1 (5 bases). Germline CDR1 reads WNHNN; CDR2 reads SYGVQD (reference sequence). The V end was cut by 4 bases, the J end by 3 bases, with 10 bases between. CDR3 length: 13 residues. In DNA, the CDR3 is TGCGCCAGCAGTGCGACAGCGTTCTACGAGCAGTACTTC. Translating it yields CASSATAFYEQYF.

The rearrangement uses TRBV12-5 and TRBJ2-3, with 9 nucleotides matching TRBD1. Trimming cost V 6 bases and J 6 bases; bases outside gene matches: 16. In germline, CDR1 is LGHNT, CDR2 FRNRAP. The CDR3 length is 17 residues. CDR3 coding DNA: TGTGCTAGTGGGACGGACAGGGGAAGTTTGGGTGTTGATACGCAGTATTTT. Amino acids: CASGTDRGSLGVDTQYF.

The chain employs TRBV19 and TRBJ2-2; D unresolved. The germline V and J ends were trimmed by 1 base and 1 base, with 4 bases remaining between them. From germline, CDR1 is LNHDA and CDR2 SQIVND (reference sequence). This CDR3 has 14 amino acids. The CDR3 nucleotides are TGTGCCAGTAGTATAGCCAAGAACACCGGGGAGCTGTTTTTT. The encoded protein is CASSIAKNTGELFF.

This clone occurred a few times. J is TRBJ1-5 and V is TRBV29-1; D is possibly TRBD1 (5 bases). This CDR3 is built from 12 residues. The germline gives CDR1 SQVTM, CDR2 ANQGSEA. The V end was cut by 4 bases, the J end by 5 bases, with 9 bases between. CDR3 sequence (DNA): TGCAGCGTTGCTGGGGGGGATCAGCCCCAGCATTTT. Protein product: CSVAGGDQPQHF.

The sample holds a few counts of this clone. The rearrangement uses TRBV14 and TRBJ1-1; D unresolved. This CDR3 region has 15 residues. Germline lookup yields CDR1 SGHDN and CDR2 FVKESK. The ends were cut back, 1 base at V and 3 bases at J, with 12 bases in the middle. CDR3 loop: CASSQGHTSYTEAFF. Written as DNA, the CDR3 is TGTGCCAGCAGCCAAGGACACACAAGTTACACTGAAGCTTTCTTT. Filled out from reference TRBV14 and TRBJ1-1, the complete variable domain reads EAGVTQFPSHSVIEKGQTVTLRCDPISGHDNLYWYRRVMGKEIKFLLHFVKESKQDESGMPNNRFLAERTGGTYSTLKVQPAELEDSGVYFCASSQGHTSYTEAFFGQGTRLTVV.